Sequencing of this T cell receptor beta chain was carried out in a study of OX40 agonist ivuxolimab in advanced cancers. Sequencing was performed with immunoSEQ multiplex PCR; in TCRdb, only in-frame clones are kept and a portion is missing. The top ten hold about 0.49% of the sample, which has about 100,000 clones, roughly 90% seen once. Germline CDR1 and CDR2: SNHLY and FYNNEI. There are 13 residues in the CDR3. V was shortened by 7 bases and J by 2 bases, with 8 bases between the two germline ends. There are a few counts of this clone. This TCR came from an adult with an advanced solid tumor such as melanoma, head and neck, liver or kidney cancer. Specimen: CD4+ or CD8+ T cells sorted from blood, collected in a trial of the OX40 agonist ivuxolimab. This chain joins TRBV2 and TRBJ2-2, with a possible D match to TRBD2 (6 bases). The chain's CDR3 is CASTGVNTGELFF. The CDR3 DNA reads TGTGCCAGCACGGGAGTCAACACCGGGGAGCTGTTTTTT.